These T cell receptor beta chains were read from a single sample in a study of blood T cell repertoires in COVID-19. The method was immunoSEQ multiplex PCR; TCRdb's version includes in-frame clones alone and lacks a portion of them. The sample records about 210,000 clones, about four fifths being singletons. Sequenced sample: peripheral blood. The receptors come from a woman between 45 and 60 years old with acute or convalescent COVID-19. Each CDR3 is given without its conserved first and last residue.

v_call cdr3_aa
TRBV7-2 ASSLRGETQY
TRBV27 ASNRDRGDWGTEAF
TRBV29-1 SARSPGQGPGPQH
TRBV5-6 ASRAPTGESDTQY
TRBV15 ATSRDLNRGLDGELF
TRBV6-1 ASSEGGAGYGYT
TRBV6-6 ASGSNDRGTPLH
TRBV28 ASTIYRGGGELF
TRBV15 ATSSPRDRVSRTEAF
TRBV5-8 ASSTRADKNIQY
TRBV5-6 ASSSPGLAGTDTQY
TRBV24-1 ATSDRRRVEDTQY
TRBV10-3 AISDPAGVGAYNEQF
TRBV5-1 ASSSSISSGSSYEQY
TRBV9 ASSVGGQGASDTQY
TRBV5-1 ASSFGGARFEQY
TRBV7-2 ASSLVGTGRNTIY
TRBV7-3 ASSLMLAEYNEQF
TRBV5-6 ASSLSGTGVYEQY
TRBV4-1 ASSDAGGTTEAF
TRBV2 ASSDLAGVGEQY
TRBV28 ASSLGQGTDTQY